The sequence of this TCR beta chain was determined in a study of T-cell reconstitution after alpha-beta-depleted transplantation in children. This clonotype appeared a few times. Its matching antigen is unknown. Broader study findings: T-cell counts and diversity at one year post-transplant came mainly from newly produced T cells. Where some patients showed high TCRbeta diversity at day 60, it came from recipient T cells and thymic progenitors that had survived. Reportedly, alpha-beta T cells present about two months post-transplant originated from several hundred expanded clones of graft origin.

For TCRbeta, the library was prepared with unique molecular identifiers. TCRdb itself ran the PCR reads through MiXCR, one entry per CDR3 protein. Of around 490,000 distinct CDR3 sequences in the sample, about 10% were seen once. The CDR3 runs to 15 residues. Trimming cost V 1 base and J 10 bases, with 14 bases left between them. Germline loops: CDR1 MGHDK, CDR2 SYGVNS. Sequencing used PBMCs, mostly from graft donor cells, obtained 180 days after TCRalphabeta/CD19-depleted stem cell transplant. The clonotype was recovered from a female patient aged 2-15 years who had a stem cell transplant for aplastic anemia, so the T cells may come from the graft donor. V and J are TRBV25-1 and TRBJ1-6, with D uncertain. CDR3: CASSEFRRMASPLHF. DNA of the CDR3: TGTGCCAGCAGTGAATTTCGAAGGATGGCCTCACCCCTCCACTTT.